This record concerns one T cell receptor beta chain sequence. The sample originates from a study of T cell changes during pregnancy in multiple sclerosis. Libraries were prepared by immunoSEQ multiplex PCR; TCRdb keeps only in-frame clonotypes and omits some of them. Among about 68,000 clones listed, about 90% were seen once. CDR3 length equals 17 residues. In germline, CDR1 is LNHDA, CDR2 SQIVND (reference sequence). The V segment lost 4 bases and the J segment 3 bases; nucleotides outside the gene matches: 12. V usage is TRBV19 and J usage is TRBJ1-1; TRBD1 matches 9 bases. Sequencing used peripheral blood, obtained in the second trimester of pregnancy. The receptor comes from a female donor with multiple sclerosis, enrolled in a pregnancy study. The CDR3 protein is CASSRDRGSLADTEAFF. In nucleotides, the CDR3 is TGTGCCAGTAGTAGAGACAGGGGGAGCCTTGCGGACACTGAAGCTTTCTTT.